Below are 6 T cell receptor beta chains sequenced from a single sample in a study of PD-1 blockade in classical Hodgkin lymphoma. Clones were sequenced by immunoSEQ multiplex PCR, and TCRdb holds only the in-frame ones, with some missing. The profile shows about 15,000 clones, approximately 90% of them singletons. The time point: newly diagnosed, previously untreated cHL patient sample. Investigators obtained CD8+ T cells from thawed PBMCs by magnetic negative selection. Sequencing input: CD8+ T cells from blood. These receptors were collected from a human donor with classical Hodgkin lymphoma.

The CDR3 DNA follows: TGCAGCGTTGAAAAGCTAGCGGGGTTAACCGGGGAGCTGTTTTTT. Translating gives CSVEKLAGLTGELFF. The chain links TRBV29-1 to TRBJ2-2, with TRBD2 identical over 9 bases. Germline V gene sequence: CDR1 SQVTM, CDR2 ANQGSEA. V was pared by 2 bases and J by 5 bases, with 6 bases of the junction left unmatched. This CDR3 has 15 residues.

The V and J genes are TRBV7-2 and TRBJ2-1; a possible D gene is TRBD2 (6 bases). Germline-derived CDR1 and CDR2 are SGHTA and FQGNSA. Trimming cost V 2 bases and J 2 bases, with 16 bases left between them. The CDR3 sequence is 17 residues long. The CDR3 reads CASSLPRAGSAYNEQFF. The DNA for the CDR3 is TGTGCCAGCAGCTTACCCCGCGCGGGATCAGCCTACAATGAGCAGTTCTTC.

The chain couples TRBV18 to TRBJ1-2; 8 nucleotides match TRBD1. CDR1 and CDR2 from the germline V gene are KGHSH and LQKENI. The CDR3 covers 13 residues. V gave up 3 bases and J gave up 3 bases; unmatched junction bases: 0. CDR3: CASSPGQDYGYTF. The CDR3 coding sequence is TGTGCCAGCTCACCGGGACAGGACTATGGCTACACCTTC.

The rearrangement links TRBV4-1 to TRBJ2-6; D is ambiguous. Trimming cost V 3 bases and J 0 bases, with 18 bases left between them. The CDR3 is 19 residues long. Germline CDR1 MGHRA, CDR2 YSYEKL. CDR3 in amino acids: CASSHRVGNHPSGANVLTF. Written as DNA, the CDR3 is TGCGCCAGCAGCCACCGGGTCGGTAACCACCCCTCTGGGGCCAACGTCCTGACTTTC.

The chain combines TRBV6-5 with TRBJ1-6, with 11 nucleotides matching TRBD1. Germline CDR1 and CDR2: MNHEY and SVGAGI. V lost 2 bases and J lost 17; bases outside the gene matches: 5. The CDR3 totals 13 residues. This CDR3 is CASSYGQGAQFHF. In nucleotides, the CDR3 is TGTGCCAGCAGTTACGGACAGGGGGCCCAGTTCCACTTT.

The chain employs TRBV13 and TRBJ2-1; D call uncertain. The CDR3 runs 15 residues. The germline gives CDR1 PRHDT, CDR2 FYEKMQ (reference sequence). The ends were cut back, 6 bases at V and 0 bases at J, with 12 bases in the middle. CDR3 nucleotides: TGTGCCAGCAGTTCTTACGATATCTCCTACAATGAGCAGTTCTTC. Protein product: CASSSYDISYNEQFF.